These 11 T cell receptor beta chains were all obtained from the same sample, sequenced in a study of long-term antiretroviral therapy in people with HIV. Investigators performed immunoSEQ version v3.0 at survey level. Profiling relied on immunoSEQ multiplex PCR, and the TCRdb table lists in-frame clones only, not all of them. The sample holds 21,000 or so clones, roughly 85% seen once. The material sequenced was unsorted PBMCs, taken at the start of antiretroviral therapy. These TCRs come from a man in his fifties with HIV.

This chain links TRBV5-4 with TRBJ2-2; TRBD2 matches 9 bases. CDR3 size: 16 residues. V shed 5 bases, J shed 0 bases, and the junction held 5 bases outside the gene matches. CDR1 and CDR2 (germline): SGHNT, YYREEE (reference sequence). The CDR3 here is CASRAGTSPNTGELFF. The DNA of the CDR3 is TGTGCCAGCAGGGCCGGGACTAGCCCGAACACCGGGGAGCTGTTTTTT.

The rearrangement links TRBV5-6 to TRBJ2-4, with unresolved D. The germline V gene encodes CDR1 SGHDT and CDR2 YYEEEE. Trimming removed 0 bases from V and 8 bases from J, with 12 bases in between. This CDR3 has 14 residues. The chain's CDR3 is CASSLVYGPDIQYF. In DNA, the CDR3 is TGTGCCAGCAGCTTGGTATACGGTCCGGACATTCAGTACTTC. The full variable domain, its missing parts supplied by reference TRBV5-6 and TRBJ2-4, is DAGVTQSPTHLIKTRGQQVTLRCSPKSGHDTVSWYQQALGQGPQFIFQYYEEEERQRGNFPDRFSGHQFPNYSSELNVNALLLGDSALYLCASSLVYGPDIQYFGAGTRLSVL.

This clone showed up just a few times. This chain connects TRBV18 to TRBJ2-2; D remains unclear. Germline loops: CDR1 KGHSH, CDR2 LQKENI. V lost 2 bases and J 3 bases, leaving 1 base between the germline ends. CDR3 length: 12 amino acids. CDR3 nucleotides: TGTGCCAGCTCACCATACACCGGGGAGCTGTTTTTT. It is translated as CASSPYTGELFF.

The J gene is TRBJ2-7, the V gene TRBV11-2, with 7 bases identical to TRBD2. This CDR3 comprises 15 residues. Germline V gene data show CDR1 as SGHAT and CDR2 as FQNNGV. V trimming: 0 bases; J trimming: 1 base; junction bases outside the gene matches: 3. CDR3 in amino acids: CASSLDRGVSYEQYF. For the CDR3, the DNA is TGTGCCAGCAGCTTAGACCGGGGGGTTTCCTACGAGCAGTACTTC. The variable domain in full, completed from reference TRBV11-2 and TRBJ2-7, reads EAGVAQSPRYKIIEKRQSVAFWCNPISGHATLYWYQQILGQGPKLLIQFQNNGVVDDSQLPKDRFSAERLKGVDSTLKIQPAKLEDSAVYLCASSLDRGVSYEQYFGPGTRLTVT.

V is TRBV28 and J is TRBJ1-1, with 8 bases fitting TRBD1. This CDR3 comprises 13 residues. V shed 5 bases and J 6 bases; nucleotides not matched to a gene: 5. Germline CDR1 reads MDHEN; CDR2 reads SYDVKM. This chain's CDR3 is CASSTRTGPEAFF. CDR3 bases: TGTGCCAGCAGTACGAGGACAGGGCCTGAAGCTTTCTTT.

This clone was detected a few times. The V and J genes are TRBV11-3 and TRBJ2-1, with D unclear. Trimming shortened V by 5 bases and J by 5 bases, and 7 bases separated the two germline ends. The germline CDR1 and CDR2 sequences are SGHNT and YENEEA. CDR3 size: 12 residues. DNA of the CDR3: TGTGCCAGCAGCCAAAACGACAATGAGCAGTTCTTC. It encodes CASSQNDNEQFF. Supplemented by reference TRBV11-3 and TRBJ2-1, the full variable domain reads EAGVVQSPRYKIIEKKQPVAFWCNPISGHNTLYWYLQNLGQGPELLIRYENEEAVDDSQLPKDRFSAERLKGVDSTLKIQPAELGDSAVYLCASSQNDNEQFFGPGTRLTVL.

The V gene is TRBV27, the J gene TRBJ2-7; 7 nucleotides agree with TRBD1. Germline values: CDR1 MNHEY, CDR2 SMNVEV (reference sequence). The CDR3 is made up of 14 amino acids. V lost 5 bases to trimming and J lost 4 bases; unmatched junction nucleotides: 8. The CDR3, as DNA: TGTGCCAGCAGTCCTCCGGGACAGAGTTACGAGCAGTACTTC. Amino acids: CASSPPGQSYEQYF.

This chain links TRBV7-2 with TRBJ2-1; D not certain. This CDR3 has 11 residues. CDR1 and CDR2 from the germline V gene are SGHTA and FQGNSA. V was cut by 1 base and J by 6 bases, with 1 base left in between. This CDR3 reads CASSLVNEQFF. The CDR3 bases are TGTGCCAGCAGCTTAGTCAATGAGCAGTTCTTC.

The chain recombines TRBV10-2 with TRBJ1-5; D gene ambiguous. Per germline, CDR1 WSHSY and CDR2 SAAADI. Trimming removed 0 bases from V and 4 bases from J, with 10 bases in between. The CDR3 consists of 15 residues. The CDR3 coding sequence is TGCGCCAGCAGTGAGTCGGCAGGTTGGAATCAGCCCCAGCATTTT. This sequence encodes CASSESAGWNQPQHF.

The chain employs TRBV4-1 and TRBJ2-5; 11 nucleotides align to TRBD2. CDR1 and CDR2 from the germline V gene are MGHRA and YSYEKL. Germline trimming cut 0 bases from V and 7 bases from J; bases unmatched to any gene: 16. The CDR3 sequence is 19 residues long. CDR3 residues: CASSQEGPTSGGPSRTQYF. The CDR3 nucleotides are TGCGCCAGCAGCCAAGAAGGGCCTACTAGCGGGGGCCCTAGCCGGACCCAGTACTTC.

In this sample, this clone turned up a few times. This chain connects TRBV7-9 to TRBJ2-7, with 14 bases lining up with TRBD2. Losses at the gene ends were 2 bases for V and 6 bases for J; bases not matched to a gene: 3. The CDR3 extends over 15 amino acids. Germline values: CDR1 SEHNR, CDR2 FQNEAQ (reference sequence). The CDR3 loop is CASSLRLAGGLEQYF. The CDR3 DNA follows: TGTGCCAGCAGCTTAAGACTAGCGGGAGGGCTCGAGCAGTACTTC.